Shown below are 29 T cell receptor beta chains from a single sample sequenced in a study of blood T cell repertoires in COVID-19. Generated by immunoSEQ multiplex PCR, the TCRdb table keeps only in-frame clones and is missing some. This table holds hundreds of thousands of clones, approximately 79% found once. The sample consisted of peripheral blood. The receptors here all came from a woman between 40 and 50 years old with active or convalescent COVID-19.

The chain links TRBV28 to TRBJ2-3; 9 nucleotides line up with TRBD1. The CDR3 is 15 residues long. Germline V gene lookup returns CDR1 MDHEN and CDR2 SYDVKM. V shed 6 bases, J shed 4 bases, and the junction held 8 bases outside the gene matches. DNA for the CDR3: TGTGCCAGCAGGGAAGACAGGGGGAAAGCAGATACGCAGTATTTT. Translated: CASREDRGKADTQYF.

Comment on this clone: A much larger clone lies one base from this, so it may be a read error. V gene TRBV3-1 (or the pseudogene TRBV3-2) combines with J gene TRBJ1-2; no clear D. Germline V gene sequence: CDR1 LGHDT, CDR2 YNNKEL (reference sequence). There are 13 residues in the CDR3. Trimming stripped 0 bases from V and 4 bases from J, with 6 bases between. The CDR3 bases are TGTGCCAGCAGCCAAGATAACGGCTATGGCTACACCTTC. Encoded protein: CASSQDNGYGYTF.

V usage is TRBV19 and J usage is TRBJ1-6; possible D gene TRBD1, 6 bases. This CDR3 has 14 amino acids. CDR1 and CDR2 (germline): LNHDA, SQIVND (reference sequence). The germline V and J ends were trimmed by 7 bases and 2 bases, with 9 bases remaining between them. This CDR3 reads CASTGTPYNSPLHF. The CDR3 DNA sequence: TGTGCCAGTACCGGGACACCCTATAATTCACCCCTCCACTTT.

The rearrangement uses TRBV28 and TRBJ1-5, with D unresolved. The CDR3 sequence is 12 residues long. CDR1 and CDR2 (germline): MDHEN, SYDVKM. Deletions cut 6 bases from V and 4 bases from J, with 7 bases between. The CDR3 here is CASRSFNQPQHF. Written as DNA, the CDR3 is TGTGCCAGCAGGTCCTTTAATCAGCCCCAGCATTTT.

The CDR3 is CASRPPGTGGEGRQPQHF. CDR3 sequence (DNA): TGTGCAAGTCGCCCGCCCGGGACAGGGGGCGAGGGTCGGCAGCCCCAGCATTTT. The genes are TRBV12-2 and TRBJ1-5; the DNA was not compared with TRBD1, the D call given in the table. TRBV12-2 is flagged as a pseudogene. The CDR3 totals 18 residues.

J is TRBJ1-2 and V is TRBV18; D perhaps matches TRBD1 (6 bases). From germline, CDR1 is KGHSH and CDR2 LQKENI. The CDR3 spans 14 residues. V was cut by 4 bases and J by 2 bases, with 11 bases left in between. CDR3 amino acids: CASSLPGTNYGYTF. The CDR3 coding sequence is TGTGCCAGCTCACTCCCCGGGACAAACTATGGCTACACCTTC.

In this sample, this clone turned up a few times. The chain joins TRBV2 to TRBJ2-7; 11 bases line up with TRBD2. The length of the CDR3 is 16 residues. The germline CDR1 and CDR2 sequences are SNHLY and FYNNEI. J gave up 0 bases and V 7 bases, and 8 bases lay outside the gene matches. The CDR3: CASNDDGTSGSYEQYF. DNA of the CDR3: TGTGCCAGCAACGACGATGGGACTAGCGGCTCCTACGAGCAGTACTTC.

The CDR3 is CASSRAGTSGGTRYNEQFF. CDR3 in DNA: TGTGCCAGCAGCCGCGCAGGGACTAGCGGGGGGACGCGATACAATGAGCAGTTCTTC. The chain uses TRBV7-6 and TRBJ2-1; 15 bases agree with TRBD2. Germline V lookup: CDR1 SGHVS, CDR2 FNYEAQ. This CDR3 spans 19 amino acids. Trimming at V came to 5 bases and at J to 4 bases, leaving 12 bases not matched to a gene. Together with reference TRBV7-6 and TRBJ2-1, the CDR3 gives the full variable domain: GAGVSQSPRYKVTKRGQDVALRCDPISGHVSLYWYRQALGQGPEFLTYFNYEAQQDKSGLPNDRFSAERPEGSISTLTIQRTEQRDSAMYRCASSRAGTSGGTRYNEQFFGPGTRLTVL.

The V call is TRBV12-3 or TRBV12-4, the J call TRBJ2-3, with a weak D call TRBD2 (6 bases). The CDR3 sequence is 12 residues long. Trimming took 3 bases from V and 5 from J, leaving 6 bases between them. CDR3 DNA sequence: TGTGCCAGCAGTTTCGGGGGAGATACGCAGTATTTT. It translates to CASSFGGDTQYF.

There are many counts of this clone. This chain uses TRBV11-2 with TRBJ2-7; D not resolved. Germline loops: CDR1 SGHAT, CDR2 FQNNGV. The CDR3 has 14 residues. V gave up 1 base and J gave up 0 bases, with 7 bases separating them. In DNA, the CDR3 is TGTGCCAGCAGCTTAGGCTCCGGCTCCTACGAGCAGTACTTC. Protein sequence: CASSLGSGSYEQYF. Full variable domain (remainder filled in from reference TRBV11-2 and TRBJ2-7): EAGVAQSPRYKIIEKRQSVAFWCNPISGHATLYWYQQILGQGPKLLIQFQNNGVVDDSQLPKDRFSAERLKGVDSTLKIQPAKLEDSAVYLCASSLGSGSYEQYFGPGTRLTVT.

This chain links TRBV6-5 with TRBJ1-6, with 7 bases that match TRBD1. The CDR3 spans 13 residues. Looked up from germline, CDR1 is MNHEY and CDR2 is SVGAGI. The J segment lost 9 bases and the V segment lost 10 bases, leaving 9 bases of the junction unmatched. The CDR3 loop is CATTKDRRSPLHF. CDR3 DNA sequence: TGTGCCACCACGAAGGACAGGCGTTCACCCCTCCACTTT.

The chain combines TRBV19 with TRBJ1-5, with a tentative D call TRBD1 (5 bases). The CDR3 consists of 13 residues. Germline-derived CDR1 and CDR2 are LNHDA and SQIVND (reference sequence). V was pared by 8 bases and J by 6 bases, with 14 bases between. The CDR3 nucleotides are TGTGCCAGTCGGGGAGGGGTGGGTCAGCCCCAGCATTTT. Translated, it gives CASRGGVGQPQHF.

This clone was seen a single time. The rearrangement links TRBV21-1 to TRBJ1-1. TRBV21-1 is a pseudogene locus. The CDR3 runs to 13 residues. CDR3 protein: CASSPREDTEAFF. Here the CDR3 DNA reads TGTGCCAGCAGCCCAAGGGAGGACACTGAAGCTTTCTTT.

This chain links TRBV27 with TRBJ1-2; 7 bases are a match to TRBD1. CDR3 size: 14 residues. Trimming at V came to 4 bases and at J to 8 bases, leaving 10 bases not matched to a gene. From germline, CDR1 is MNHEY and CDR2 SMNVEV (reference sequence). Here the CDR3 DNA reads TGTGCCAGCAGTTCCCACACAGGGGCATGGGGCTACACCTTC. This gives the protein CASSSHTGAWGYTF.

Many counts were recorded for this clone. CDR3 DNA: TGTGCCAGCAGTGAACTAGCGGGGGGGCCAGATACGCAGTATTTT. Protein sequence: CASSELAGGPDTQYF. V gene TRBV6-1 combines with J gene TRBJ2-3, with 12 bases fitting TRBD2. Germline lookup yields CDR1 MNHNS and CDR2 SASEGT. There are 15 residues in the CDR3. Trimming cost V 2 bases and J 4 bases; bases outside gene matches: 1.

The CDR3 DNA reads TGTGCCAGCAGCGTAGGTTGGACAGGGGGCGCGGATGGCTACACCTTC. This encodes CASSVGWTGGADGYTF. The chain combines TRBV9 with TRBJ1-2; 11 positions match TRBD1. V lost 0 bases and J lost 6; bases outside the gene matches: 7. Germline V gives CDR1 SGDLS, CDR2 YYNGEE. The length of the CDR3 is 16 residues.

The rearrangement joins TRBV4-1 to TRBJ1-1, with 11 bases fitting TRBD1. There are 16 residues in the CDR3. Germline V gene data show CDR1 as MGHRA and CDR2 as YSYEKL. Trimming at V came to 6 bases and at J to 5 bases, leaving 11 bases not matched to a gene. CDR3 nucleotides: TGCGCCAGCAGGAGAGTTCCGGGACAGGGGGATACTGAAGCTTTCTTT. Translated: CASRRVPGQGDTEAFF.

This clone was seen repeatedly, ten times or more. The chain combines TRBV30 with TRBJ1-2; D remains unclear. Trimming stripped 4 bases from V and 0 bases from J, with 3 bases between. Looked up from germline, CDR1 is GTSNPN and CDR2 is SVGIG (reference sequence). The CDR3 sequence is 11 residues long. The CDR3 DNA reads TGTGCCTGGACAGCTAACTATGGCTACACCTTC. As protein: CAWTANYGYTF.

This clone was recorded once. The chain uses TRBV7-8 and TRBJ1-5; weak D call: TRBD1 (5 bases). CDR3 length: 17 residues. V was pared by 1 base and J by 2 bases, with 15 bases between. Germline V gene data show CDR1 as SGHVS and CDR2 as FQNEAQ. The CDR3 DNA follows: TGTGCCAGCAGCTTAGTCCCCCCGGGGGGGGGCAATCAGCCCCAGCATTTT. Protein product: CASSLVPPGGGNQPQHF.

The V call is TRBV28, the J call TRBJ1-5, with TRBD1 identical over 9 bases. Germline values: CDR1 MDHEN, CDR2 SYDVKM. Losses at the gene ends were 5 bases for V and 6 bases for J; bases not matched to a gene: 5. The CDR3 runs to 14 residues. DNA of the CDR3: TGTGCCAGCAGTCCCGGGACAGGGAGTCAGCCCCAGCATTTT. As protein: CASSPGTGSQPQHF.

The genes are TRBV6-2 or TRBV6-3 and TRBJ2-5; D uncertain. Trimming shortened V by 0 bases and J by 1 base, and 12 bases separated the two germline ends. The CDR3 is 16 amino acids. Germline CDR1 reads MNHEY; CDR2 reads SVGEGT. This CDR3 is CASSYSKIGAQETQYF. CDR3 bases: TGTGCCAGCAGTTACTCGAAGATAGGAGCCCAAGAGACCCAGTACTTC.

The rearrangement links TRBV19 to TRBJ2-5; 8 nucleotides match TRBD1. Germline V gene sequence: CDR1 LNHDA, CDR2 SQIVND (reference sequence). This CDR3 is 14 amino acids long. Trimming cost V 11 bases and J 2 bases; bases outside gene matches: 10. The CDR3 reads CAPRAGGDQETQYF. As DNA, the CDR3 is TGTGCCCCCCGGGCAGGGGGCGATCAAGAGACCCAGTACTTC.

On this clone: The junction shows a germline mismatch at one end, possibly a read error. The chain carries TRBV7-3 and TRBJ1-2; no clear D. The CDR3 runs to 15 residues. CDR1 is SGHTA and CDR2 is FQGTGA in the germline V gene. CDR3: CASSVTFGNPGGYTF. CDR3 DNA sequence: TGTGCCAGCAGCGTAACATTCGGGAATCCTGGAGGCTACACCTTC.

This chain's CDR3 is CAISDRGELFF. The CDR3 nucleotides are TGTGCCATCAGTGATCGTGGGGAGCTGTTTTTT. This rearrangement joins TRBV10-3 to TRBJ2-2; unclear D gene. V was clipped by 3 bases and J by 8 bases, with 4 bases between them. The CDR3 runs 11 residues. Germline V gives CDR1 ENHRY, CDR2 SYGVKD.

This sequence joins TRBV5-1 and TRBJ2-2; a possible D gene is TRBD2 (6 bases). V was pared by 6 bases and J by 1 base, with 13 bases between. Looked up from germline, CDR1 is SGHRS and CDR2 is YFSETQ. CDR3 length: 15 amino acids. The CDR3 DNA follows: TGCGCCAGCACCTTCCGACTAGGGAACACCGGGGAGCTGTTTTTT. As protein: CASTFRLGNTGELFF.

This chain uses TRBV2 with TRBJ2-3, with TRBD1 identical over 7 bases. CDR1 and CDR2 from the germline V gene are SNHLY and FYNNEI. The trim removed 8 bases at V and 3 bases at J, leaving 5 bases unmatched. CDR3 length equals 13 residues. The chain's CDR3 is CASDSQGTDTQYF. The CDR3 DNA sequence: TGTGCCAGCGACTCACAGGGGACAGATACGCAGTATTTT.

The V and J genes are TRBV30 and TRBJ1-2; D might be TRBD1 (6 bases). Germline loops: CDR1 GTSNPN, CDR2 SVGIG (reference sequence). This CDR3 region has 12 residues. V was clipped by 3 bases and J by 6 bases, with 11 bases between them. The CDR3 DNA follows: TGTGCCTGGAGGGGAGGGGGGGATGGCTACACCTTC. It specifies CAWRGGGDGYTF.

The gene calls are TRBV7-2 and TRBJ2-3, with D perhaps matching TRBD2 (5 bases). The CDR3 extends over 13 amino acids. Trimming took 5 bases from V and 11 from J, leaving 17 bases between them. The germline CDR1 and CDR2 sequences are SGHTA and FQGNSA. CDR3 DNA sequence: TGTGCCAGCAGCCAACTAGGAACCTCTTGGCAGTATTTT. Its translation: CASSQLGTSWQYF.

The J gene is TRBJ1-1, the V gene TRBV7-3, with no clear D. The CDR3 has 14 residues. Trimming shortened V by 3 bases and J by 1 base, and 9 bases separated the two germline ends. Germline CDR1 is SGHTA and CDR2 is FQGTGA. The CDR3 spells CASSFSAGNTEAFF. The CDR3 DNA reads TGTGCCAGCAGCTTTTCGGCGGGGAACACTGAAGCTTTCTTT. Variable domain in full (rest from reference TRBV7-3 and TRBJ1-1): GAGVSQTPSNKVTEKGKYVELRCDPISGHTALYWYRQSLGQGPEFLIYFQGTGAADDSGLPNDRFFAVRPEGSVSTLKIQRTERGDSAVYLCASSFSAGNTEAFFGQGTRLTVV.